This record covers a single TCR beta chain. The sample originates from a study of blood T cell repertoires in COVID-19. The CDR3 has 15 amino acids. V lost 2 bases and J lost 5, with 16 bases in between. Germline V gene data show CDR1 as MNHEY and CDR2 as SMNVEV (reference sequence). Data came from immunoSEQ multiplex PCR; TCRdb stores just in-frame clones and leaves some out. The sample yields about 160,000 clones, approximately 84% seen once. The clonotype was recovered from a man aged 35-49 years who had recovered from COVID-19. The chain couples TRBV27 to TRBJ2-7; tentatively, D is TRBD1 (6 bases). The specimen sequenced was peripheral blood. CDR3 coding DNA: TGTGCCAGCAGTTTAAAGAGAAGGGGGTTCCACGAGCAGTACTTC. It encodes CASSLKRRGFHEQYF.